This TCR beta chain appears in the sequencing data of a study of T cell responses to AZD1222 COVID-19 vaccine. Points from the study as a whole: Close to half of spike-specific TCRs reportedly recognize unmutated variant regions. Repertoires were obtained solely post-peak T cell response. Along spike, vaccine-associated CD4 TCRs were found throughout, with dominance at 160-218 and 743-854. Increases in Spike-specific TCR breadth and depth were seen after two AZD1222 doses.

A note on this clone: Antigen unknown.

The CDR3 covers 14 residues. The V segment lost 6 bases and the J segment 9 bases; nucleotides outside the gene matches: 13. CDR1 MDHEN and CDR2 SYDVKM come from the germline V gene. TCRdb keeps only in-frame clones here, not all; method: immunoSEQ multiplex PCR. The table lists about 160,000 clones, 80% to 90% of them singletons. The V and J genes are TRBV28 and TRBJ2-7, with 8 bases identical to TRBD1. Sample: peripheral blood, taken on day 0 of AZD1222 vaccination. This receptor was taken from an adult in good health. CDR3 sequence (DNA): TGTGCCAGCAGCCACGGGACAGGAGATTTTCGGCAGTACTTC. Its translation: CASSHGTGDFRQYF.